This T cell receptor (beta chain) was obtained from a study of T cell responses to AZD1222 COVID-19 vaccine. Study outcomes and limitations: Seropositive AZD1222 recipients at baseline numbered only five or six. Scientists sampled the repertoires only once the peak T cell response had passed.

Libraries were prepared by immunoSEQ multiplex PCR; TCRdb keeps only in-frame clonotypes and omits some of them. In the table there are about 96,000 clones, over 75% of which are singletons. On this clone: Its antigen is as yet unknown.

CDR1 is SGHNT and CDR2 is YYREEE in the germline V gene (reference sequence). The length of the CDR3 is 13 residues. V shed 0 bases and J shed 4 bases, with 8 bases lying between them. The rearrangement uses TRBV5-4 and TRBJ2-7, with a tentative D call TRBD2 (5 bases). The sequences come from peripheral blood, collected on day 0 of AZD1222 vaccination. The receptor was derived from an adult in good health. The CDR3 protein is CASSLAGYYEQYF. In DNA, the CDR3 is TGTGCCAGCAGCTTGGCGGGATATTACGAGCAGTACTTC. Together with reference TRBV5-4 and TRBJ2-7, the CDR3 gives the full variable domain: ETGVTQSPTHLIKTRGQQVTLRCSSQSGHNTVSWYQQALGQGPQFIFQYYREEENGRGNFPPRFSGLQFPNYSSELNVNALELDDSALYLCASSLAGYYEQYFGPGTRLTVT.